One and the same sample provided the 9 T cell receptor beta chains below, sequenced in a study of blood T cell repertoires in COVID-19 (dated by TCRdb to between 2020 and 2021). The library came from the immunoSEQ multiplex PCR assay. The source is immuneACCESS, and TCRdb retained only in-frame sequences with V and J called. Part of the clones is not carried over; for the studies checked, unresolved V genes explain less than half of this, and the remainder is unexplained. This sample gives around 13,000 clones in total; roughly four fifths of them show up just once. The ten largest clonotypes hold roughly 25% of the sample. Material: peripheral blood. Receptors originate from a man aged 40-49 years with active or convalescent COVID-19.

This chain uses TRBV29-1 with TRBJ1-2; the match to TRBD1 covers 7 bases. CDR1 SQVTM and CDR2 ANQGSEA come from the germline V gene. This CDR3 comprises 12 residues. With V trimmed by 7 bases and J by 6 bases, 8 bases remained unmatched. CDR3 loop: CSGTQGGDGYTF. For the CDR3, the DNA is TGCAGCGGCACCCAGGGGGGAGATGGCTACACCTTC.

The chain has TRBV6-2 or TRBV6-3 and TRBJ2-7; D unclear. V lost 0 bases and J 3 bases, leaving 6 bases between the germline ends. This CDR3 contains 13 residues. Per germline, CDR1 MNHEY and CDR2 SVGEGT. The CDR3 reads CASSYSAGYEQYF. The CDR3 nucleotides are TGTGCCAGCAGTTACTCAGCAGGCTACGAGCAGTACTTC.

The chain recombines TRBV11-3 with TRBJ1-2, with 7 nucleotides matching TRBD1. V was clipped by 5 bases and J by 4 bases; unmatched bases: 7. CDR1 is SGHNT and CDR2 is YENEEA in the germline V gene. The CDR3 has 14 amino acids. The CDR3 region has the DNA TGTGCCAGCAGCCCGAGGGGACAGCCCTATGGCTACACCTTC. Its protein product is CASSPRGQPYGYTF.

CDR3 sequence: CASRGQGGNGYTF. The CDR3 DNA sequence: TGTGCCAGCAGGGGACAGGGGGGAAATGGCTACACCTTC. J is TRBJ1-2 and V is TRBV12-3 or TRBV12-4, with 11 bases identical to TRBD1. The CDR3 has 13 residues. V shed 6 bases, J shed 6 bases, and the junction held 3 bases outside the gene matches.

This chain uses TRBV28 with TRBJ1-4; D may be TRBD1 (5 bases). The V gene lost 5 bases and the J gene lost 1 base, with 11 bases spanning the gap. Germline CDR1 reads MDHEN; CDR2 reads SYDVKM. This CDR3 spans 15 amino acids. CDR3 protein: CASSMGGVTNEKLFF. CDR3 nucleotide sequence: TGTGCCAGCAGTATGGGAGGGGTAACTAATGAAAAACTGTTTTTT.

The gene calls are TRBV9 and TRBJ2-7; 11 bases fit TRBD1. Germline CDR1 and CDR2: SGDLS and YYNGEE. The CDR3 loop spans 15 amino acids. Unmatched junction bases numbered 2, after V lost 0 bases and J lost 3 bases. The CDR3 loop reads CASSVEGQGGYEQYF. CDR3 coding DNA: TGTGCCAGCAGCGTAGAGGGACAGGGGGGCTACGAGCAGTACTTC.

The V gene is TRBV29-1, the J gene TRBJ2-5; D perhaps matches TRBD1 (6 bases). The germline gives CDR1 SQVTM, CDR2 ANQGSEA. This CDR3 is built from 12 residues. The V end lost 3 bases, the J end lost 4 bases, and 9 bases lay between the germline ends. Here the CDR3 reads CSVEGATETQYF. The CDR3 nucleotides are TGCAGCGTTGAGGGGGCCACAGAGACCCAGTACTTC.

Here the CDR3 reads CASSLDPREVSYNEQFF. In DNA, the CDR3 is TGTGCCAGCAGCTTGGACCCCAGGGAGGTCTCCTACAATGAGCAGTTCTTC. The chain recombines TRBV5-8 with TRBJ2-1; TRBD2 is a possible D gene (6 bases). Germline V gene lookup returns CDR1 SGHTS and CDR2 YDEGEE. With 0 bases removed from V and 0 bases from J, the gap between germline ends came to 13 bases. The CDR3 covers 17 residues.

The table lists this clone with a count of one. The chain employs TRBV6-2 or TRBV6-3 and TRBJ1-1; 11 nucleotides agree with TRBD1. CDR1 MNHEY and CDR2 SVGEGT come from the germline V gene. V gave up 5 bases and J gave up 7 bases; unmatched junction bases: 6. This CDR3 has 14 residues. The CDR3 DNA sequence: TGTGCCAGCAGTCTTGGACAGGGGGCTGTTGAAGCTTTCTTT. It yields the protein CASSLGQGAVEAFF.